Each of the 9 T cell receptor beta chains below was sequenced from the same sample in a study of blood T cell repertoires in COVID-19. The assay was immunoSEQ multiplex PCR, and TCRdb's table has in-frame clones only and misses some. The table lists some 290,000 clones, 90% of them singletons. Sequences were obtained from peripheral blood. The source is a woman between 40 and 50 years old with COVID-19, enrolled during active disease.

This rearrangement joins TRBV27 to TRBJ2-7; 12 bases line up with TRBD2. The ends lost 5 bases at V and 7 bases at J; junction bases unmatched: 15. This CDR3 spans 17 amino acids. Germline assignment: CDR1 MNHEY and CDR2 SMNVEV (reference sequence). The CDR3 here is CASSGPVQTSGRREQYF. CDR3 DNA sequence: TGTGCCAGCAGTGGCCCTGTTCAAACTAGCGGGAGGAGGGAGCAGTACTTC.

This chain connects TRBV28 to TRBJ1-2; 7 nucleotides line up with TRBD1. The germline V gene has CDR1 MDHEN and CDR2 SYDVKM. V was clipped by 6 bases and J by 2 bases; unmatched bases: 9. This CDR3 is built from 15 residues. This chain's CDR3 is CASRLVGTANYGYTF. The DNA of the CDR3 is TGTGCCAGCAGACTAGTCGGGACAGCGAACTATGGCTACACCTTC.

V and J are TRBV7-3 and TRBJ2-7; a weak D match, TRBD1 (6 bases). CDR3 size: 15 residues. Germline assignment: CDR1 SGHTA and CDR2 FQGTGA. Trimming removed 0 bases at V and 6 bases at J, with 15 bases between. The CDR3: CASSLTSGARSEQYF. CDR3 DNA: TGTGCCAGCAGCTTAACGTCAGGGGCTAGAAGCGAGCAGTACTTC.

The chain has TRBV27 and TRBJ1-2; possibly TRBD1 for D (6 bases). This CDR3 region has 15 residues. Trimming took 1 base from V and 8 from J, leaving 17 bases between them. Germline CDR1 is MNHEY and CDR2 is SMNVEV (reference sequence). In nucleotides, the CDR3 is TGTGCCAGCAGTTTATGGGGGGGGGCGTCGAGGGGCTACACCTTC. This codes for CASSLWGGASRGYTF.

This chain uses TRBV7-3 with TRBJ2-3, with TRBD2 identical over 10 bases. After removal of 5 bases from V and 1 base from J, the junction contained 9 bases not matched to a gene. CDR1 is SGHTA and CDR2 is FQGTGA in the germline V gene. The CDR3 is 17 residues long. The CDR3 protein is CASSLSRTSGRTDTQYF. DNA of the CDR3: TGTGCCAGCAGCCTTTCGCGGACTAGCGGTCGCACAGATACGCAGTATTTT.

The chain carries TRBV28 and TRBJ1-4; 9 bases map to TRBD1. Germline V gives CDR1 MDHEN, CDR2 SYDVKM. This CDR3 has 16 amino acids. J gave up 8 bases and V 6 bases, and 13 bases lay outside the gene matches. The CDR3 spells CASSKQGASDNEKLFF. CDR3 nucleotide sequence: TGTGCCAGCAGCAAACAGGGGGCCTCAGACAACGAAAAACTGTTTTTT.

Written as DNA, the CDR3 is TGTGCCAGCAGGCGGACTAGCGGGGGACGCACAGATACGCAGTATTTT. Translating it yields CASRRTSGGRTDTQYF. The V gene is TRBV7-3, the J gene TRBJ2-3; 13 nucleotides agree with TRBD2. This CDR3 contains 16 residues. The V and J ends lost 6 bases and 1 base, in that order; junction bases with no gene match: 4. CDR1 SGHTA and CDR2 FQGTGA come from the germline V gene.

On this clone itself: Other nucleotide sequences in the sample specify the same CDR3. The rearrangement joins TRBV7-9 to TRBJ2-7; 8 bases are shared with TRBD1. The CDR3 extends over 14 amino acids. The germline CDR1 and CDR2 sequences are SEHNR and FQNEAQ (reference sequence). V dropped 5 bases and J dropped 1; count of bases not matched to a gene: 4. The CDR3 nucleotides are TGTGCCAGCAGCCTGACAGGGGTTTCCTACGAGCAGTACTTC. Its protein is CASSLTGVSYEQYF. Full variable domain (rest looked up from reference TRBV7-9 and TRBJ2-7): DTGVSQNPRHKITKRGQNVTFRCDPISEHNRLYWYRQTLGQGPEFLTYFQNEAQLEKSRLLSDRFSAERPKGSFSTLEIQRTEQGDSAMYLCASSLTGVSYEQYFGPGTRLTVT.

The rearrangement uses TRBV7-2 and TRBJ1-5; 10 positions match TRBD1. Germline V gene data show CDR1 as SGHTA and CDR2 as FQGNSA. This CDR3 comprises 20 residues. V lost 0 bases to trimming and J lost 4 bases; unmatched junction nucleotides: 15. As DNA, the CDR3 is TGTGCCAGCAGCTTAGCTTCCGGGACAGGGGCTCCGGTCGGAAATCAGCCCCAGCATTTT. Amino acids: CASSLASGTGAPVGNQPQHF. Based on the CDR3 plus reference TRBV7-2 and TRBJ1-5, the full variable domain is GAGVSQSPSNKVTEKGKDVELRCDPISGHTALYWYRQSLGQGLEFLIYFQGNSAPDKSGLPSDRFSAERTGGSVSTLTIQRTQQEDSAVYLCASSLASGTGAPVGNQPQHFGDGTRLSIL.